This TCR beta chain comes out of a study of long-term antiretroviral therapy in people with HIV. As to this clone: Its antigen is unidentified.

Study outcomes and limitations: Blood dates from the mid-2000s to the late 2010s, possibly under older ART regimens. Diversity increased after ART yet remained lower than in transplant donor controls. The study found narrower CDR3 length ranges in HIV repertoires than in controls.

The run of the v3.0 immunoSEQ assay was at survey level. Sequencing was performed with immunoSEQ multiplex PCR; in TCRdb, only in-frame clones are kept and a portion is missing. The repertoire holds 25,000 to 30,000 clones, about 82% seen once, with about 10% in the top ten. The input for sequencing was unsorted PBMCs, taken 0.8 years before starting antiretroviral therapy. The receptor comes from a man aged 18 to 35 with HIV.

The CDR3 loop is CASSETWGTYEQYF. Written as DNA, the CDR3 is TGTGCCAGCAGTGAAACTTGGGGGACCTACGAGCAGTACTTC. The chain recombines TRBV6-1 with TRBJ2-7; TRBD1 or TRBD2 may be the D gene (5 bases each). CDR3 length: 14 residues. Germline V gives CDR1 MNHNS, CDR2 SASEGT. V gave up 2 bases and J gave up 2 bases, with 10 bases separating them.